A single sample gave rise to the 9 T cell receptor beta chains below, sequenced in a study of blood T cells in healthy people across ages. A second PCR, run for 7 to 11 cycles, used a sample-barcoded 5' primer plus a J-beta primer mix. TCRdb analysed the 5' RACE reads with MiXCR anew, one entry per CDR3 protein. The sample has more than 700,000 distinct CDR3 sequences, 40% to 65% seen once. The source material was blood. These receptors came from an older man in good health.

This clonotype was picked up a small number of times. This rearrangement joins TRBV6-5 to TRBJ1-2; 7 positions match TRBD1. The V gene's germline CDR1 is MNHEY and CDR2 SVGAGI. This CDR3 has 15 amino acids. J lost 0 bases, V lost 4 bases, and 5 bases had no gene match. For the CDR3, the DNA is TGTGCCAGCAGTTCGGGACAGATCTCTAACTATGGCTACACCTTC. Its protein product is CASSSGQISNYGYTF.

This rearrangement joins TRBV4-1 to TRBJ1-2; weak D call: TRBD1 (5 bases). This CDR3 is 14 amino acids long. Looked up from germline, CDR1 is MGHRA and CDR2 is YSYEKL. V lost 6 bases and J 7 bases, leaving 18 bases between the germline ends. The CDR3 spells CASSHRGQEGGYTF. CDR3 DNA sequence: TGCGCCAGCAGTCACCGGGGCCAAGAAGGTGGCTACACCTTC.

The gene calls are TRBV7-2 and TRBJ1-2; weak D call: TRBD1 (5 bases). The ends were cut back, 7 bases at V and 4 bases at J, with 19 bases in the middle. The CDR3 is 15 residues long. Germline CDR1 is SGHTA and CDR2 is FQGNSA. CDR3 coding DNA: TGTGCCAGCACCGAGAGCATCGGGGCTTCCTATGGCTACACCTTC. Protein: CASTESIGASYGYTF. Looking up the rest from reference TRBV7-2 and TRBJ1-2 gives the full variable domain: GAGVSQSPSNKVTEKGKDVELRCDPISGHTALYWYRQSLGQGLEFLIYFQGNSAPDKSGLPSDRFSAERTGGSVSTLTIQRTQQEDSAVYLCASTESIGASYGYTFGSGTRLTVV.

This clonotype was counted between two and nine times. In DNA, the CDR3 is TGCAGCGTTTCCCCGTACAGGAGGATGAACACTGAAGCTTTCTTT. Its protein product is CSVSPYRRMNTEAFF. The chain combines TRBV29-1 with TRBJ1-1; the D gene is possibly TRBD1 (5 bases). V was shortened by 5 bases and J by 0 bases, with 16 bases between the two germline ends. Germline CDR1 reads SQVTM; CDR2 reads ANQGSEA. The CDR3 is 15 amino acids.

The genes are TRBV3-1 and TRBJ1-5; the D gene is possibly TRBD1 (6 bases). V was cut by 4 bases and J by 0 bases, with 10 bases left in between. CDR1 is LGHDT and CDR2 is YNNKEL in the germline V gene (reference sequence). The length of the CDR3 is 15 residues. CDR3 sequence reads: CASSRGHSSNQPQHF. The CDR3 DNA reads as TGTGCCAGCAGCCGGGGACACAGTAGCAATCAGCCCCAGCATTTT.

This clonotype was seen more than once but under ten times. The chain uses TRBV28 and TRBJ2-3; 9 positions match TRBD2. The CDR3 is 14 amino acids. V trimming: 3 bases; J trimming: 14 bases; junction bases outside the gene matches: 12. CDR1 is MDHEN and CDR2 is SYDVKM in the germline V gene. CDR3 loop: CASSFSGTSRYAYF. Written as DNA, the CDR3 is TGTGCCAGCAGTTTCTCCGGGACTAGCAGATACGCGTATTTT.

The chain is built from TRBV27 and TRBJ2-1; 8 positions agree with TRBD2. The germline V gene encodes CDR1 MNHEY and CDR2 SMNVEV (reference sequence). Germline trimming cut 1 base from V and 1 base from J; bases unmatched to any gene: 3. This CDR3 region has 16 residues. CDR3 protein: CASSLFGRVSYNEQFF. CDR3 bases: TGTGCCAGCAGTTTATTCGGGAGGGTTTCCTACAATGAGCAGTTCTTC.

This clonotype was found a few times. V is TRBV20-1 and J is TRBJ2-7; 10 bases are shared with TRBD2. CDR3 length: 13 amino acids. In germline, CDR1 is DFQATT, CDR2 SNEGSKA (reference sequence). V lost 6 bases, J lost 3 bases, and 5 bases stayed unmatched. The CDR3 nucleotides read TGCAGTGCCCTAACTAGCGGGATCTACGAGCAGTACTTC. The encoded protein is CSALTSGIYEQYF.

This sequence joins TRBV6-6 and TRBJ2-1; no definite D call. This CDR3 contains 12 residues. With 5 bases removed from V and 11 bases from J, the gap between germline ends came to 13 bases. Germline-derived CDR1 and CDR2 are MNHNY and SVGAGI (reference sequence). The CDR3 spells CASSPTLQKQFF. CDR3 sequence (DNA): TGTGCCAGCAGTCCCACACTTCAGAAGCAGTTCTTC.